Listed below are T cell receptor beta chains from one sample, sequenced in a study of long-term antiretroviral therapy in people with HIV. This table comes from immunoSEQ multiplex PCR, and its TCRdb copy is limited to in-frame clones, with some not included. The sample contains fewer than 35,000 clones, roughly 80% of which appear only once. The sample here was unsorted PBMCs, taken 2 years after starting antiretroviral therapy. The receptors were gathered from a woman in her forties or fifties with HIV. The CDR3 runs from the conserved cysteine through the conserved F or W. Each record gives: CDR3 DNA, CDR3 protein, J gene, V gene, D gene, clone size. The D gene is left open where the match is weak. Clone size is given for some rows only: seen once, a few or many times, or a class if the clone is expanded.

DNA: TGCGCCAGCAGCTTGGACAGTAGCAATCAGCCCCAGCATTTT; CDR3: CASSLDSSNQPQHF; J: TRBJ1-5; V: TRBV5-1; D: NA; size: NA
DNA: TGTGCCAGCAGCCGTAGGGACGGCTACGAGCAGTACTTC; CDR3: CASSRRDGYEQYF; J: TRBJ2-7; V: TRBV7-2; D: NA; size: few
DNA: TGTGCCAGCAGCAAAGGCCGGGAACCCTCTACTTACGAGCAGTACTTC; CDR3: CASSKGREPSTYEQYF; J: TRBJ2-7; V: TRBV21-1; D: NA; size: NA
DNA: TGTGCCAGCAGCTCGGACTTCTACGAGCAGTACTTC; CDR3: CASSSDFYEQYF; J: TRBJ2-7; V: TRBV7-6; D: NA; size: NA
DNA: TGTGCCAGCAGCTTAGATCGGACAGGACTCCACTTT; CDR3: CASSLDRTGLHF; J: TRBJ1-6; V: TRBV11-2; D: TRBD1; size: NA
DNA: TGTGCCAGCAGACACCCAGGGAGGGAAGATCAGCCCCAGCATTTT; CDR3: CASRHPGREDQPQHF; J: TRBJ1-5; V: TRBV28; D: NA; size: NA
DNA: TGCGCCAGCAGCTTAATGACTAGCGGGGTCACCGGGGAGCTGTTTTTT; CDR3: CASSLMTSGVTGELFF; J: TRBJ2-2; V: TRBV5-1; D: TRBD2; size: once
DNA: TGCGCCAGCAGCCACAGACACACCGACACTGAAGCTTTCTTT; CDR3: CASSHRHTDTEAFF; J: TRBJ1-1; V: TRBV4-1; D: NA; size: few
DNA: TGTGCCAGCAGCCCGGGACTAGCGGTTACAGATACGCAGTATTTT; CDR3: CASSPGLAVTDTQYF; J: TRBJ2-3; V: TRBV11-3; D: TRBD2; size: NA
DNA: TGTGCCAGCAGGTGGACACCTTACAATGAGCAGTTCTTC; CDR3: CASRWTPYNEQFF; J: TRBJ2-1; V: TRBV2; D: NA; size: NA
DNA: TGTGCCAGCAGTTACTCCCCCCGGGGGCCGGACTATGGCTACACCTTC; CDR3: CASSYSPRGPDYGYTF; J: TRBJ1-2; V: TRBV6-5; D: NA; size: few
DNA: TGTGCCAGCAGTTCCGCGGGCAGGGGTTACCACGAGCAGTACTTC; CDR3: CASSSAGRGYHEQYF; J: TRBJ2-7; V: TRBV27; D: NA; size: once
DNA: TGCAGTGCAGAACGGTTGGAGACCCAGTACTTC; CDR3: CSAERLETQYF; J: TRBJ2-5; V: TRBV20-1; D: NA; size: NA
DNA: TGTGCCAGCAGCTTTACAGGGGAGAACTATGGCTACACCTTC; CDR3: CASSFTGENYGYTF; J: TRBJ1-2; V: TRBV7-9; D: TRBD1; size: NA
DNA: TGCGCCAGCAGCCAACTGGGACTAGCGGGAGATACGCAGTATTTT; CDR3: CASSQLGLAGDTQYF; J: TRBJ2-3; V: TRBV4-1; D: TRBD2; size: NA
DNA: TGTGCCTGGAATGGGGACGGAAAAATCTCTGGAAACACCATATATTTT; CDR3: CAWNGDGKISGNTIYF; J: TRBJ1-3; V: TRBV30; D: NA; size: NA
DNA: TGTGCCAGCCACACCCGGTCAACGGGGATGAACACTGAAGCTTTCTTT; CDR3: CASHTRSTGMNTEAFF; J: TRBJ1-1; V: TRBV11-3; D: NA; size: NA
DNA: TGTGCCAGCCGACCTAGGGCATCGAACACTGAAGCTTTCTTT; CDR3: CASRPRASNTEAFF; J: TRBJ1-1; V: TRBV27; D: NA; size: NA
DNA: TGTGCCAGCAGTCGGGACAGGGGGCTACACAATGAGCAGTTCTTC; CDR3: CASSRDRGLHNEQFF; J: TRBJ2-1; V: TRBV5-8; D: TRBD1; size: once
DNA: TGTGCCAGCAGCTACCATTCACCAGGGGGCGCTGGGAATGAAAAACTGTTTTTT; CDR3: CASSYHSPGGAGNEKLFF; J: TRBJ1-4; V: TRBV11-2; D: TRBD1; size: NA
DNA: TGTGCCAGCAGTTGGACAGTAGAGACCCAGTACTTC; CDR3: CASSWTVETQYF; J: TRBJ2-5; V: TRBV6-1; D: NA; size: NA
DNA: TGTGCCAGCAGCTTGTTTCCTGCCAGCACAGATACGCAGTATTTT; CDR3: CASSLFPASTDTQYF; J: TRBJ2-3; V: TRBV11-3; D: NA; size: NA
DNA: TGTGCCTGGAGTGTAAAGGGGTCTAATTCACCCCTCCACTTT; CDR3: CAWSVKGSNSPLHF; J: TRBJ1-6; V: TRBV30; D: NA; size: medium-sized
DNA: TGTGCCAGTAGTATACGGGACAGTGGGCCCTACGAGCAGTACTTC; CDR3: CASSIRDSGPYEQYF; J: TRBJ2-7; V: TRBV19; D: TRBD1; size: NA
DNA: TGTGCCAGCAGCGCCGGACAGGTCGAAGAAAAACTGTTTTTT; CDR3: CASSAGQVEEKLFF; J: TRBJ1-4; V: TRBV9; D: TRBD1; size: NA
DNA: TGCGCCAGCAGTGAGGGCACTGAAGCTTTCTTT; CDR3: CASSEGTEAFF; J: TRBJ1-1; V: TRBV10-2; D: NA; size: NA
DNA: TGTGCCAGCAGCCAGATTGGGGGAAGTTACAATGAGCAGTTCTTC; CDR3: CASSQIGGSYNEQFF; J: TRBJ2-1; V: TRBV7-3; D: NA; size: NA
DNA: TGTGCCAGCAGCTTAAGACAGGGCAATGAGCAGTTCTTC; CDR3: CASSLRQGNEQFF; J: TRBJ2-1; V: TRBV7-3; D: TRBD1; size: NA
DNA: TGTGCCAGCAGCTTAGTGCCGGGGCGGGTAGCCTCCTACAATGAGCAGTTCTTC; CDR3: CASSLVPGRVASYNEQFF; J: TRBJ2-1; V: TRBV11-3; D: NA; size: NA
DNA: TGTGCCACCAGCAGAGGGGGGGCCCGCTCCTACAATGAGCAGTTCTTC; CDR3: CATSRGGARSYNEQFF; J: TRBJ2-1; V: TRBV15; D: NA; size: once
DNA: TGTGCCAGCAGTGTGGGGGGACCCAACTATGGCTACACCTTC; CDR3: CASSVGGPNYGYTF; J: TRBJ1-2; V: TRBV7-9; D: NA; size: few
DNA: TGTGCCAGCAACGGCCTAAGGACCAATCAGCCCCAGCATTTT; CDR3: CASNGLRTNQPQHF; J: TRBJ1-5; V: TRBV2; D: NA; size: NA
DNA: TGCGCCAGCGGGGGACTAGCGCCCGAGCAGTACTTC; CDR3: CASGGLAPEQYF; J: TRBJ2-7; V: TRBV10-2; D: TRBD2; size: NA
DNA: TGCGCCAGCAGCTTGGTCCTCCCGGATACGCAGTATTTT; CDR3: CASSLVLPDTQYF; J: TRBJ2-3; V: TRBV5-1; D: NA; size: NA
DNA: TGCGCCAGCAGCACACAACAAGCCTCTGGAAACACCATATATTTT; CDR3: CASSTQQASGNTIYF; J: TRBJ1-3; V: TRBV4-1; D: NA; size: NA
DNA: TGTGCCAGCAGTTACTCGTGGCGCTCCTATAATTCACCCCTCCACTTT; CDR3: CASSYSWRSYNSPLHF; J: TRBJ1-6; V: TRBV6-5; D: NA; size: NA
DNA: TGTGCCAGTTCCGCGTCTGCAGGTGAGGCTCACTATGGCTACACCTTC; CDR3: CASSASAGEAHYGYTF; J: TRBJ1-2; V: TRBV19; D: NA; size: NA
DNA: TGTGCCAGTAGTTCGCACAGGGGCGGGTATGGCTACACCTTC; CDR3: CASSSHRGGYGYTF; J: TRBJ1-2; V: TRBV19; D: TRBD1; size: NA
DNA: TGCGCCAGCAGCCACATTCCTGGACACGTTGTCTATGGCTACACCTTC; CDR3: CASSHIPGHVVYGYTF; J: TRBJ1-2; V: TRBV4-1; D: NA; size: NA
DNA: TGTGCCAGCTTACGTGACCGGACAGGAGAGGGCGAGCAGTACTTC; CDR3: CASLRDRTGEGEQYF; J: TRBJ2-7; V: TRBV11-2; D: TRBD1; size: NA
DNA: TGTGCTAGTGGTTTGGCGACGGACGAGCAGTACTTC; CDR3: CASGLATDEQYF; J: TRBJ2-7; V: TRBV12-5; D: NA; size: NA
DNA: TGTGCCAGCAGCCGAGACGGAAATCAGCCCCAGCATTTT; CDR3: CASSRDGNQPQHF; J: TRBJ1-5; V: TRBV21-1; D: NA; size: NA
DNA: TGCGCCAGCAGCTGGGACAGGGGGGAGAATGGCTACACCTTC; CDR3: CASSWDRGENGYTF; J: TRBJ1-2; V: TRBV5-1; D: TRBD1; size: NA
DNA: TGTGCCAGCAGCCAAGTCGCAGGGACAGATACGCAGTATTTT; CDR3: CASSQVAGTDTQYF; J: TRBJ2-3; V: TRBV4-2; D: NA; size: NA
DNA: TGTGCCAGCAGCTTGCCCGCACCGGGGCGCGGCTACACCTTC; CDR3: CASSLPAPGRGYTF; J: TRBJ1-2; V: TRBV5-6; D: NA; size: once
DNA: TGTGCCAGCAGCGTAGGTGGGACAGCTCTCTCCTACGAGCAGTACTTC; CDR3: CASSVGGTALSYEQYF; J: TRBJ2-7; V: TRBV9; D: TRBD1; size: few
DNA: TGCAGTGCATCAGGACAGTTGGGCTACACCTTC; CDR3: CSASGQLGYTF; J: TRBJ1-2; V: TRBV20-1; D: NA; size: NA
DNA: TGTGCCAGCAACAAACAGGGGAGTGGGGATACGCAGTATTTT; CDR3: CASNKQGSGDTQYF; J: TRBJ2-3; V: TRBV27; D: TRBD1; size: NA
DNA: TGTGCCTGGACATACTACAATGAGCAGTTCTTC; CDR3: CAWTYYNEQFF; J: TRBJ2-1; V: TRBV30; D: NA; size: NA
DNA: TGCGCCAGCAGCTTGACAGTGAACTATGGCTACACCTTC; CDR3: CASSLTVNYGYTF; J: TRBJ1-2; V: TRBV5-1; D: NA; size: few
DNA: TGCGCCAGCAGCTTGGCGGCACCCGCTAGCACCGGGGAGCTGTTTTTT; CDR3: CASSLAAPASTGELFF; J: TRBJ2-2; V: TRBV5-1; D: NA; size: NA
DNA: TGTGCCACCCGAGTGGGGCAATCGAACACTGAAGCTTTCTTT; CDR3: CATRVGQSNTEAFF; J: TRBJ1-1; V: TRBV5-4; D: NA; size: NA
DNA: TGTGCCAGCAGCTTAATGATAGCTGGTAATGAAAAACTGTTTTTT; CDR3: CASSLMIAGNEKLFF; J: TRBJ1-4; V: TRBV11-2; D: NA; size: NA
DNA: TGTGCCAGCAGCTCCCTGGTCGGCGATGAGCAGTTCTTC; CDR3: CASSSLVGDEQFF; J: TRBJ2-1; V: TRBV11-2; D: NA; size: NA
DNA: TGTGCCAGCAGAAATATTGAGGCCTCTGGAAACACCATATATTTT; CDR3: CASRNIEASGNTIYF; J: TRBJ1-3; V: TRBV7-3; D: NA; size: NA
DNA: TGCGCCAGGGGGTCGGAGACCCAGTACTTC; CDR3: CARGSETQYF; J: TRBJ2-5; V: TRBV6-5; D: TRBD1; size: NA
DNA: TGCGCCAGCAGCTCGCCAACAGGGGAAGCTTTCTTT; CDR3: CASSSPTGEAFF; J: TRBJ1-1; V: TRBV5-1; D: NA; size: NA